What follows describes a single TCR beta chain. The antigen is unknown. This CDR3 comprises 15 residues. V was pared by 3 bases and J by 9 bases, with 20 bases between. The germline CDR1 and CDR2 sequences are MDHEN and SYDVKM. Some clones are missing from TCRdb's copy, which holds only in-frame ones; the method was immunoSEQ multiplex PCR. This table has about 2.4 million clones, under 95% appearing once. The data were obtained in a study of shared clonotypes between healthy human individuals. The study's findings and limits: In this cohort, only blood was sampled, and tissue repertoires likely differ. Sequencing depth was a factor that was expected to affect clonotype sharing among donors.

Sequencing used naive CD4+ T cells from PBMCs. As to subset: CD45RA+ positively selected. The clonotype originates from a man between 18 and 35 years old in good health. Some clones in this sample may be carry-over from other donors' samples. The rearrangement links TRBV28 to TRBJ1-1, with unresolved D. The DNA for the CDR3 is TGTGCCAGCAGTTTCATGAGAGGCGCCGTGGGTAAAGCTTTCTTT. It is translated as CASSFMRGAVGKAFF.